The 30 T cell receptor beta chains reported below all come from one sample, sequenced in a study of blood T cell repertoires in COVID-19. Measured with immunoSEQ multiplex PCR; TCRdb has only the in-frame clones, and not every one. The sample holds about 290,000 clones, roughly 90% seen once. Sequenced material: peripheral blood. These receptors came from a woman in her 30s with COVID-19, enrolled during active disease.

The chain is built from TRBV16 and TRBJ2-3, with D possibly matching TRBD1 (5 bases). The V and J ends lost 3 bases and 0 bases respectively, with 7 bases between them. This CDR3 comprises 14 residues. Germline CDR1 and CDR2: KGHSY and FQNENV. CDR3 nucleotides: TGTGCCAGCAGCCAGACAGTTAGCACAGATACGCAGTATTTT. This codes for CASSQTVSTDTQYF.

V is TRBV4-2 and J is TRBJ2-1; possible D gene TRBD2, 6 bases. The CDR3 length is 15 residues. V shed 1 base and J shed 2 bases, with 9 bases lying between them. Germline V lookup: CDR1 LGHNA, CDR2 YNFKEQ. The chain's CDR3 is CASSQAGGTYNEQFF. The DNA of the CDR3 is TGTGCCAGCAGCCAAGCGGGCGGGACCTACAATGAGCAGTTCTTC.

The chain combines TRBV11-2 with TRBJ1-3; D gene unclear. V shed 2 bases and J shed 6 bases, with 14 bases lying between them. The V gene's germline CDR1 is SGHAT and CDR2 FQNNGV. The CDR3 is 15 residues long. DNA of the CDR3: TGTGCCAGCAGCTTAACAGCAACCCCTCAAAACACCATATATTTT. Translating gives CASSLTATPQNTIYF.

The DNA of the CDR3 is TGTGCCAGCAGCTCCCCCAGGGGGGACCAAGAGACCCAGTACTTC. It specifies CASSSPRGDQETQYF. The chain links TRBV7-9 to TRBJ2-5; weak D call: TRBD1 (7 bases). CDR3 length: 15 residues. The germline V and J ends were trimmed by 4 bases and 0 bases, with 12 bases remaining between them. From germline, CDR1 is SEHNR and CDR2 FQNEAQ (reference sequence). Full variable domain (outside the CDR3, taken from reference TRBV7-9 and TRBJ2-5): DTGVSQNPRHKITKRGQNVTFRCDPISEHNRLYWYRQTLGQGPEFLTYFQNEAQLEKSRLLSDRFSAERPKGSFSTLEIQRTEQGDSAMYLCASSSPRGDQETQYFGPGTRLLVL.

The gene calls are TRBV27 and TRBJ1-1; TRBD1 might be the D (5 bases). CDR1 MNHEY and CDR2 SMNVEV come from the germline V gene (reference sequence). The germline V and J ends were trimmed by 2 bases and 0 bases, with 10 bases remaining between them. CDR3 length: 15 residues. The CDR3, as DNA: TGTGCCAGCAGTTTAAGGACACGCATGAACACTGAAGCTTTCTTT. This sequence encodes CASSLRTRMNTEAFF.

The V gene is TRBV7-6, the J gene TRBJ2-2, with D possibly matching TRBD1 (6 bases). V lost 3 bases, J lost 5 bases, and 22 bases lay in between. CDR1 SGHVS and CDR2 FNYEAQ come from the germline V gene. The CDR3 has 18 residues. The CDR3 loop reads CASSFLVGGRGKTGELFF. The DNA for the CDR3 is TGTGCCAGCAGCTTTTTAGTTGGTGGCAGGGGAAAAACCGGGGAGCTGTTTTTT.

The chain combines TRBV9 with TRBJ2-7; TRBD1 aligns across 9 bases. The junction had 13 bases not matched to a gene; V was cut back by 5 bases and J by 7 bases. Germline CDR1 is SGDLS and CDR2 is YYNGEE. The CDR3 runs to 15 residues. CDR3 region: CASSPTGGSGREQYF. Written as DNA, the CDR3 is TGTGCCAGCAGTCCAACAGGGGGCTCTGGCCGGGAGCAGTACTTC.

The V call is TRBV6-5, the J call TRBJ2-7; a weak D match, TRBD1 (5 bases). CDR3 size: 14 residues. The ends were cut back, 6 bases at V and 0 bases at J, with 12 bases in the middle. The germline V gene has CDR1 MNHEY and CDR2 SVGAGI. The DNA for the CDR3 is TGTGCCAGCAGGCAGGGCCTTAGCTCCTACGAGCAGTACTTC. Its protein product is CASRQGLSSYEQYF.

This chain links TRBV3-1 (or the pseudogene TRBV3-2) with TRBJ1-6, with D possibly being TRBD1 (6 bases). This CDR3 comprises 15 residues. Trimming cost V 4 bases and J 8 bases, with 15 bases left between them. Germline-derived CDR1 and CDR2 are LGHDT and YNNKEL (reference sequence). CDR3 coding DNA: TGTGCCAGCAGCCCGGTTCAGGGGAATGATTCACCCCTCCACTTT. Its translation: CASSPVQGNDSPLHF.

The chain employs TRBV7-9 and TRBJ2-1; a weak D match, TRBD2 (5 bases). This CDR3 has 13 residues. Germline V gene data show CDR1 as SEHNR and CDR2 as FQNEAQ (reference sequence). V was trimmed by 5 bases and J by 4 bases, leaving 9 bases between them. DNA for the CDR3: TGTGCCAGCAGCCATAGCGAATACAATGAGCAGTTCTTC. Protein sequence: CASSHSEYNEQFF. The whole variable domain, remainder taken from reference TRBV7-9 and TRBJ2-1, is DTGVSQNPRHKITKRGQNVTFRCDPISEHNRLYWYRQTLGQGPEFLTYFQNEAQLEKSRLLSDRFSAERPKGSFSTLEIQRTEQGDSAMYLCASSHSEYNEQFFGPGTRLTVL.

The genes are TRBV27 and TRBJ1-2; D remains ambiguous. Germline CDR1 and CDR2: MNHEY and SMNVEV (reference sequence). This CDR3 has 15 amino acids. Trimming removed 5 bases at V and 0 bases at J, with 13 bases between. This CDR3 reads CASSPLMDSNYGYTF. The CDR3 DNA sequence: TGTGCCAGCAGTCCCTTGATGGACTCTAACTATGGCTACACCTTC.

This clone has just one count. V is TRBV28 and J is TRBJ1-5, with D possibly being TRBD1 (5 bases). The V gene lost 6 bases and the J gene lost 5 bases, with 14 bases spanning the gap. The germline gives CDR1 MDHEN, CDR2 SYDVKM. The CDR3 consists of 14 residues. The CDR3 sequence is CASRGGFFDQPQHF. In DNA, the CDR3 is TGTGCCAGCAGGGGGGGGTTTTTCGATCAGCCCCAGCATTTT.

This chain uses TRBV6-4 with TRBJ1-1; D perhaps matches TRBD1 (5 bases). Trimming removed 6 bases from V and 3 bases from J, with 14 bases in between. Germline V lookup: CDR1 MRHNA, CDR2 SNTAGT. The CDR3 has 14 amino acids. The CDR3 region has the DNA TGTGCCAGCAGACCTACACCGGGGGACACTGAAGCTTTCTTT. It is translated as CASRPTPGDTEAFF.

The CDR3: CASSGAISYEQYF. CDR3 DNA: TGTGCCAGTAGTGGTGCGATTTCCTACGAGCAGTACTTC. The chain is built from TRBV19 and TRBJ2-7; unclear D gene. The CDR3 is 13 amino acids. CDR1 and CDR2 (germline): LNHDA, SQIVND (reference sequence). Trimming pared 5 bases from V and 1 base from J, leaving 9 bases between.

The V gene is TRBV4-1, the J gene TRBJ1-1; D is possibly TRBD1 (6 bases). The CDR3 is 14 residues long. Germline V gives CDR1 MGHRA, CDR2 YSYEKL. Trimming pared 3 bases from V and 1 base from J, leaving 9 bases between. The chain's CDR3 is CASSHTTGNTEAFF. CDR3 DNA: TGCGCCAGCAGCCATACGACAGGGAACACTGAAGCTTTCTTT.

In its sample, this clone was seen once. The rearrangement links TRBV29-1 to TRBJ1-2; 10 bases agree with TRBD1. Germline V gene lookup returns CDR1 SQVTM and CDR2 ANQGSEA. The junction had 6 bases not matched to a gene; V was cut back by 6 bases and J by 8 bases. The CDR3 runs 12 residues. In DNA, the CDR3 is TGCAGCGTGACAGGGACAGGGGACGGCTACACCTTC. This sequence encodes CSVTGTGDGYTF.

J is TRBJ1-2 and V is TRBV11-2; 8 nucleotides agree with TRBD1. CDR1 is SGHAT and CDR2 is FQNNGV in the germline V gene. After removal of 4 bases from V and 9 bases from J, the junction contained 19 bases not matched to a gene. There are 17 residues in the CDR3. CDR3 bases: TGTGCCAGCAGCTCTAACTTGGGACAGGTTCTTCGGGGGAGCTACACCTTC. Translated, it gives CASSSNLGQVLRGSYTF.

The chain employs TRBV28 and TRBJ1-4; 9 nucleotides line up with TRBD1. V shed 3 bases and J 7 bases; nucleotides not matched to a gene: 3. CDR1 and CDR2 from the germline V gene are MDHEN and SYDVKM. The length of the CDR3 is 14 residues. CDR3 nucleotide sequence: TGTGCCAGCAGTTTCGGGACAGGGTTTGAAAAACTGTTTTTT. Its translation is CASSFGTGFEKLFF.

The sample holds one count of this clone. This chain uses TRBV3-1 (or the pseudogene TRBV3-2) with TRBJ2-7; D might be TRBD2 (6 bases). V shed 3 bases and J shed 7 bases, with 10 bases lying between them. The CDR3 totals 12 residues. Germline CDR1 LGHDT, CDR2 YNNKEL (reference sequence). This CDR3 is CASSHESGEQYF. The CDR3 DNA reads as TGTGCCAGCAGCCACGAAAGCGGGGAGCAGTACTTC.

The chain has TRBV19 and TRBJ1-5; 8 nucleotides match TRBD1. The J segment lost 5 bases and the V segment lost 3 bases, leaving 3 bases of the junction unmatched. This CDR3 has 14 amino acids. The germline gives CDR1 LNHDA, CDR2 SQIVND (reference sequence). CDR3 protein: CASSISGQDQPQHF. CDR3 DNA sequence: TGTGCCAGTAGTATCTCGGGACAGGATCAGCCCCAGCATTTT.

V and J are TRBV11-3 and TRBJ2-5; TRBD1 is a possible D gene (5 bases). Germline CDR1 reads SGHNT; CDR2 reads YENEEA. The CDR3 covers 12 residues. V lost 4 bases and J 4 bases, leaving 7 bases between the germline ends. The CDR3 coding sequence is TGTGCCAGCAGCTCTCAGGGAGAGACCCAGTACTTC. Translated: CASSSQGETQYF.

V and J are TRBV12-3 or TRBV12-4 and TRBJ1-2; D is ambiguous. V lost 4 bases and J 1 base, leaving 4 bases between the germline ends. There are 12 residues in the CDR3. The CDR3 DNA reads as TGTGCCAGCAGTTCGAGTAACTATGGCTACACCTTC. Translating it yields CASSSSNYGYTF.

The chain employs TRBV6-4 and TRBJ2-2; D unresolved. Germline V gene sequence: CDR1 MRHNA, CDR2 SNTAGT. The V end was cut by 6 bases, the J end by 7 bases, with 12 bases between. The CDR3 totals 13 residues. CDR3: CASSLASSGELFF. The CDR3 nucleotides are TGTGCCAGCAGCCTCGCATCTAGCGGGGAGCTGTTTTTT.

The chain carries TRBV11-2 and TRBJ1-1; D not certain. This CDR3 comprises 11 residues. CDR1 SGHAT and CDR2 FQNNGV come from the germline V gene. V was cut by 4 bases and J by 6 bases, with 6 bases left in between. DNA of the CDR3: TGTGCCAGCAGCTGGGCCTCTGAAGCTTTCTTT. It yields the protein CASSWASEAFF.

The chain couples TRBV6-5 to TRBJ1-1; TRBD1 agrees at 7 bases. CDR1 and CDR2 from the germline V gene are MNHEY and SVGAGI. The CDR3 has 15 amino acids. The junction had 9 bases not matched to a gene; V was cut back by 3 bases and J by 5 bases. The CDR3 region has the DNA TGTGCCAGCAGTTATCGAGGGGGCCCTGGGACTGAAGCTTTCTTT. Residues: CASSYRGGPGTEAFF.

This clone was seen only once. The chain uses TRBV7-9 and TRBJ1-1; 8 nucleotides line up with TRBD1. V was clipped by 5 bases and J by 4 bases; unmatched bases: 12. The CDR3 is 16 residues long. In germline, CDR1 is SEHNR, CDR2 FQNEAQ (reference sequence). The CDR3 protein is CASSLTGQGARTEAFF. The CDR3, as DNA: TGTGCCAGCAGCCTAACGGGGCAGGGGGCCCGCACTGAAGCTTTCTTT. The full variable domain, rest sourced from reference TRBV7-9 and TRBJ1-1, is DTGVSQNPRHKITKRGQNVTFRCDPISEHNRLYWYRQTLGQGPEFLTYFQNEAQLEKSRLLSDRFSAERPKGSFSTLEIQRTEQGDSAMYLCASSLTGQGARTEAFFGQGTRLTVV.

CDR3 in DNA: TGTGCCAGCAGCAATAGGGGGACAACTACTGTGGGGGTGAGGTTCGGCGTCTCCCAGTACTTC. The encoded protein is CASSNRGTTTVGVRFGVSQYF. This rearrangement joins TRBV21-1 to TRBJ2-5; the D call in the table, TRBD1, was not verified against the DNA. TRBV21-1 is assigned pseudogene status. The CDR3 is 21 residues long.

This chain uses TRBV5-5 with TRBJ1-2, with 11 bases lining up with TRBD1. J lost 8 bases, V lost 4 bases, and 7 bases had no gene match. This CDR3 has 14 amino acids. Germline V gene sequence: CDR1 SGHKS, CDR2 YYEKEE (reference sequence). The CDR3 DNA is TGTGCCAGCAGCCTAGGACAGGGGGCGCTCGGCTACACCTTC. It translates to CASSLGQGALGYTF.

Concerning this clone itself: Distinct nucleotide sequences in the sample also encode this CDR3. CDR3 residues: CASSLGSGNNEQFF. DNA for the CDR3: TGCGCCAGCAGCTTGGGAAGCGGGAATAATGAGCAGTTCTTC. The chain couples TRBV5-1 to TRBJ2-1, with TRBD2 matching 7 bases. There are 14 residues in the CDR3. With 0 bases clipped from V and 7 bases from J, the junction kept 4 bases outside the gene matches. Germline V CDR1 and CDR2: SGHRS, YFSETQ.

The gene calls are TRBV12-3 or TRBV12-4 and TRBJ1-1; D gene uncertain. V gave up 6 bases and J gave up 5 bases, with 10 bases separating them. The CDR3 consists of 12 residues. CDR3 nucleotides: TGTGCCAGCAGGACGGGTTTTACTGAAGCTTTCTTT. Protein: CASRTGFTEAFF.